This T cell receptor (beta chain) was captured by sequencing in a study of blood T cells in healthy people across ages. Turning to this clonotype: The antigen remains unidentified.

The V end was cut by 1 base, the J end by 0 bases, with 7 bases between. The CDR3 is 16 residues long. Per the germline V gene, CDR1 is MNHEY and CDR2 is SMNVEV (reference sequence). Overall study findings and caveats: TCR beta diversity, measured per million T cells, fell in a roughly linear way with age. Unsorted PBMCs blocked a conclusive comparison of naive and antigen-experienced cells.

Every participating donor contributed 9.5 to 10 milliliters of peripheral blood through a draw. For the second PCR, which ran for 7 to 11 cycles, a sample-barcoded 5' primer and a J-beta primer mix were used. TCRdb reprocessed the 5' RACE reads with MiXCR, giving one entry per CDR3 protein. The data show 1 million or so distinct CDR3 sequences, with under 55% seen just once and about 20% held by the top ten. The sequencing input was blood. The J gene is TRBJ1-6, the V gene TRBV27; unclear D gene. The receptor comes from a woman aged 55-70 years in good health. CDR3 loop: CASSLFGGSYNSPLHF. The CDR3 DNA reads TGTGCCAGCAGTTTATTTGGAGGCTCCTATAATTCACCCCTCCACTTT.